One sample yielded the 27 T cell receptor beta chains listed below, sequenced in a study of shared clonotypes between healthy human individuals. TCRdb keeps only in-frame clones here, not all; method: immunoSEQ multiplex PCR. The sample includes about 2.4 million clones, roughly 93% of them seen just once. The sequencing input was naive CD4+ T cells from PBMCs. Subset in this sample: CD45RA+ positively selected. These receptors all come from a man between 18 and 29 years old in good health. Some clones in this sample may be carry-over from other donors' samples.

This clone was found many times. This chain joins TRBV28 and TRBJ2-1; 10 bases align to TRBD2. The J segment lost 4 bases and the V segment lost 4 bases, leaving 4 bases of the junction unmatched. Looked up from germline, CDR1 is MDHEN and CDR2 is SYDVKM. The CDR3 runs 15 residues. Here the CDR3 reads CASSSGLADYNEQFF. CDR3 sequence (DNA): TGTGCCAGCAGTTCCGGACTAGCGGATTACAATGAGCAGTTCTTC.

The chain couples TRBV10-2 to TRBJ1-1; D unclear. CDR3 length: 13 amino acids. The germline gives CDR1 WSHSY, CDR2 SAAADI. Deletions cut 2 bases from V and 1 base from J, with 5 bases between. The chain's CDR3 is CASSEMANTEAFF. CDR3 DNA: TGCGCCAGCAGTGAGATGGCGAACACTGAAGCTTTCTTT.

As to this clone: This same CDR3 is encoded by further DNA sequences in the sample. CDR3 bases: TGTGCCAGCGGGGCCTACAATGAGCAGTTCTTC. It encodes CASGAYNEQFF. V is TRBV28 and J is TRBJ2-1; D is ambiguous. Deletions cut 8 bases from V and 2 bases from J, with 4 bases between. The CDR3 has 11 amino acids. Looked up from germline, CDR1 is MDHEN and CDR2 is SYDVKM.

In this sample, this clone turned up once. The chain uses TRBV27 and TRBJ2-7; TRBD1 matches 8 bases. This CDR3 region has 15 residues. With 4 bases clipped from V and 2 bases from J, the junction kept 7 bases outside the gene matches. The germline V gene has CDR1 MNHEY and CDR2 SMNVEV (reference sequence). CDR3 loop: CASSSQDRVPYEQYF. DNA of the CDR3: TGTGCCAGCAGTTCGCAGGACAGGGTCCCCTACGAGCAGTACTTC.

The genes are TRBV11-2 and TRBJ2-7; D not resolved. CDR3 length equals 14 residues. The germline gives CDR1 SGHAT, CDR2 FQNNGV. Trimming pared 2 bases from V and 1 base from J, leaving 9 bases between. DNA of the CDR3: TGTGCCAGCAGCTTAAACCAAAAGTCCTACGAGCAGTACTTC. It codes for CASSLNQKSYEQYF.

This clone occurred once. CDR3 sequence reads: CASSYESRTFGSGYTF. The CDR3 DNA reads as TGTGCCAGCAGTTACGAGAGTCGGACATTCGGCTCTGGCTACACCTTC. The J gene is TRBJ1-2, the V gene TRBV6-5; a possible D gene is TRBD1 (5 bases). Germline CDR1 is MNHEY and CDR2 is SVGAGI. CDR3 length: 16 residues. The V end was cut by 2 bases, the J end by 7 bases, with 20 bases between.

The chain uses TRBV6-1 and TRBJ1-5; D unresolved. Germline CDR1 MNHNS, CDR2 SASEGT. The CDR3 has 11 amino acids. Between the trimmed V and J ends, which lost 5 bases and 12 bases, there was a span of 11 bases. CDR3: CASSISRIQHF. As DNA, the CDR3 is TGTGCCAGCAGTATCTCAAGGATCCAGCATTTT.

V is TRBV9 and J is TRBJ2-7; weak D call: TRBD2 (6 bases). Germline CDR1 and CDR2: SGDLS and YYNGEE. Trimming left V 0 bases short and J 6 bases short, with 10 bases between. This CDR3 comprises 13 residues. In DNA, the CDR3 is TGTGCCAGCAGCGTAGCAAGGGACTCCGAGCAGTACTTC. This codes for CASSVARDSEQYF.

V gene TRBV10-2 combines with J gene TRBJ2-7, with D perhaps matching TRBD2 (6 bases). The CDR3 loop spans 12 amino acids. Germline CDR1 and CDR2: WSHSY and SAAADI. V was shortened by 7 bases and J by 3 bases, with 10 bases between the two germline ends. The CDR3 is CASMGGSYEQYF. The DNA of the CDR3 is TGCGCCAGCATGGGGGGTAGCTACGAGCAGTACTTC.

The rearrangement links TRBV11-2 to TRBJ2-1; D gene uncertain. V was shortened by 4 bases and J by 6 bases, with 7 bases between the two germline ends. The length of the CDR3 is 12 residues. Germline V CDR1 and CDR2: SGHAT, FQNNGV. Here the CDR3 reads CASSSTFNEQFF. CDR3 nucleotide sequence: TGTGCCAGCAGCTCCACCTTCAATGAGCAGTTCTTC. Full variable domain (rest looked up from reference TRBV11-2 and TRBJ2-1): EAGVAQSPRYKIIEKRQSVAFWCNPISGHATLYWYQQILGQGPKLLIQFQNNGVVDDSQLPKDRFSAERLKGVDSTLKIQPAKLEDSAVYLCASSSTFNEQFFGPGTRLTVL.

The chain recombines TRBV28 with TRBJ1-6; 11 bases align to TRBD1. Germline V gene data show CDR1 as MDHEN and CDR2 as SYDVKM. Trimming cost V 2 bases and J 10 bases; bases outside gene matches: 10. The CDR3 covers 17 residues. The CDR3 loop is CASSLDLTGTGGSPLHF. The CDR3 DNA sequence: TGTGCCAGCAGTTTAGACCTGACCGGGACAGGGGGATCACCCCTCCACTTT. The entire variable domain, with the rest obtained from reference TRBV28 and TRBJ1-6, is as follows: DVKVTQSSRYLVKRTGEKVFLECVQDMDHENMFWYRQDPGLGLRLIYFSYDVKMKEKGDIPEGYSVSREKKERFSLILESASTNQTSMYLCASSLDLTGTGGSPLHFGNGTRLTVT.

The gene calls are TRBV11-2 and TRBJ2-7; perhaps TRBD2 as D (6 bases). The CDR3 is made up of 15 amino acids. Between the trimmed V and J ends, which lost 2 bases and 0 bases, there was a span of 11 bases. Germline loops: CDR1 SGHAT, CDR2 FQNNGV. The CDR3 sequence: CASSLYIGSSYEQYF. The CDR3 nucleotides read TGTGCCAGCAGCTTATATATCGGGAGCTCCTACGAGCAGTACTTC.

In its sample, this clone was seen once. The chain is built from TRBV7-8 and TRBJ2-7; the D is unclear. Per germline, CDR1 SGHVS and CDR2 FQNEAQ. This CDR3 contains 15 residues. V lost 2 bases and J 0 bases, leaving 11 bases between the germline ends. The DNA of the CDR3 is TGTGCCAGCAGCTTAAGAACTTCCTTCTCCTACGAGCAGTACTTC. It codes for CASSLRTSFSYEQYF.

The V and J genes are TRBV21-1 and TRBJ1-5. TRBV21-1 is annotated as a pseudogene. The CDR3 spans 11 residues. The CDR3 DNA sequence: TGTGCCAGCAGCAATCATCAGCCCCAGCATTTT. Amino acids: CASSNHQPQHF.

The rearrangement uses TRBV9 and TRBJ2-7; 8 bases fit TRBD2. Germline V lookup: CDR1 SGDLS, CDR2 YYNGEE. The CDR3 extends over 15 amino acids. V trimming: 2 bases; J trimming: 0 bases; junction bases outside the gene matches: 4. CDR3: CASSVTAGASYEQYF. In DNA, the CDR3 is TGTGCCAGCAGCGTTACAGCGGGGGCCTCCTACGAGCAGTACTTC.

This clone was recorded once. The chain carries TRBV5-1 and TRBJ2-4, with unresolved D. With 5 bases removed from V and 1 base from J, the gap between germline ends came to 13 bases. Germline CDR1 is SGHRS and CDR2 is YFSETQ. The CDR3 is made up of 15 amino acids. CDR3 nucleotide sequence: TGCGCCAGCAGAGCTTCGGCGCCCGCCAAAAACATTCAGTACTTC. Its translation is CASRASAPAKNIQYF.

The chain recombines TRBV6-1 with TRBJ1-4, with D maybe TRBD1 (6 bases). V lost 3 bases to trimming and J lost 4 bases, with 9 bases between them. CDR1 and CDR2 from the germline V gene are MNHNS and SASEGT. The CDR3 consists of 14 residues. CDR3 amino acids: CASSDRGLNEKLFF. For the CDR3, the DNA is TGTGCCAGCAGTGACAGGGGCCTTAATGAAAAACTGTTTTTT.

With regard to this clone: This specimen includes other DNA sequences encoding the same CDR3. The chain recombines TRBV5-1 with TRBJ2-1, with TRBD2 matching 12 bases. Per the germline V gene, CDR1 is SGHRS and CDR2 is YFSETQ. The CDR3 has 14 amino acids. The V and J ends lost 5 bases and 3 bases, in that order; junction bases with no gene match: 0. CDR3 loop: CASRLAGGYNEQFF. The CDR3 coding sequence is TGCGCCAGCAGACTAGCGGGGGGCTACAATGAGCAGTTCTTC.

CDR3 nucleotides: TGTGCTAGTGGTTTCGGAGACAGGGGCTGGGAGACCCAGTACTTC. It is translated as CASGFGDRGWETQYF. The gene calls are TRBV12-5 and TRBJ2-5; 8 bases agree with TRBD1. The CDR3 spans 15 residues. J gave up 5 bases and V 3 bases, and 8 bases lay outside the gene matches. Germline loops: CDR1 LGHNT, CDR2 FRNRAP.

The chain links TRBV4-2 to TRBJ1-1, with D unresolved. Per the germline V gene, CDR1 is LGHNA and CDR2 is YNFKEQ. V was clipped by 1 base and J by 3 bases, with 9 bases between them. The CDR3 runs to 14 residues. CDR3 sequence (DNA): TGTGCCAGCAGCCAAGCCGACCGGGACACTGAAGCTTTCTTT. Amino acids: CASSQADRDTEAFF.

The rearrangement uses TRBV28 and TRBJ2-2; the D gene is possibly TRBD1 (6 bases). CDR1 and CDR2 (germline): MDHEN, SYDVKM. V was clipped by 2 bases and J by 9 bases, with 19 bases between them. The CDR3 spans 16 residues. In nucleotides, the CDR3 is TGTGCCAGCAGTTTAAGCTCGGCCGGGACACCCCGGGAGCTGTTTTTT. This sequence encodes CASSLSSAGTPRELFF.

The chain has TRBV5-1 and TRBJ2-1; no clear D. The V end was cut by 4 bases, the J end by 2 bases, with 7 bases between. CDR3 length: 13 residues. Germline CDR1 and CDR2: SGHRS and YFSETQ. For the CDR3, the DNA is TGCGCCAGCAGCCAAGGGACCTACAATGAGCAGTTCTTC. This gives the protein CASSQGTYNEQFF.

The rearrangement joins TRBV6-1 to TRBJ2-1, with 8 bases matching TRBD1. Germline trimming cut 7 bases from V and 6 bases from J; bases unmatched to any gene: 8. Germline V gene lookup returns CDR1 MNHNS and CDR2 SASEGT. The CDR3 is 14 amino acids. In DNA form, the CDR3 reads TGTGCCAGCATCGGACAGGGTCGATCCAATGAGCAGTTCTTC. This codes for CASIGQGRSNEQFF.

This chain connects TRBV7-9 to TRBJ2-7, with 7 bases matching TRBD2. This CDR3 is 15 amino acids long. Per germline, CDR1 SEHNR and CDR2 FQNEAQ (reference sequence). The J segment lost 4 bases and the V segment lost 5 bases, leaving 11 bases of the junction unmatched. DNA of the CDR3: TGTGCCAGCAGCCCACGACTAGCCGCGAGTTACGAGCAGTACTTC. This translates into CASSPRLAASYEQYF.

This clone was found once. This CDR3 is also generated by other DNA sequences in the sample. For the CDR3, the DNA is TGTGCCAGCAGTTATCGCCAGGGGTTCTATGGCTACACCTTC. The encoded protein is CASSYRQGFYGYTF. The V and J genes are TRBV6-5 and TRBJ1-2, with D maybe TRBD1 (6 bases). Germline assignment: CDR1 MNHEY and CDR2 SVGAGI. V lost 3 bases to trimming and J lost 4 bases, with 12 bases between them. CDR3 size: 14 residues.

This chain links TRBV10-1 with TRBJ1-2; tentative D call: TRBD1 (5 bases). Germline CDR1 reads WNHNN; CDR2 reads SYGVQD (reference sequence). The CDR3 extends over 13 amino acids. V was cut by 6 bases and J by 4 bases, with 12 bases left in between. CDR3 region: CASSPGGGYGYTF. CDR3 nucleotide sequence: TGCGCCAGCAGCCCCGGGGGGGGCTATGGCTACACCTTC.

V is TRBV15 and J is TRBJ1-2; tentatively, D is TRBD1 (6 bases). V dropped 5 bases and J dropped 8 bases, with 18 bases sitting between them. The CDR3 is made up of 14 amino acids. Germline V gives CDR1 LNHNV, CDR2 YYDKDF (reference sequence). In nucleotides, the CDR3 is TGTGCCACCAGCCCTCCCGGGGCAGGGGTCGGCTACACCTTC. It codes for CATSPPGAGVGYTF.